What follows describes a single T cell receptor (beta chain). This sample was included in a study of shared clonotypes between healthy human individuals. Germline V lookup: CDR1 MNHNS, CDR2 SASEGT. CDR3 length: 13 amino acids. V was cut by 1 base and J by 8 bases, with 8 bases left in between. The assay used deep level. In replicate PCRs of unsorted PBMC, approximately 0.3 ug DNA, roughly 31,000 T cell genomes, was used. Original handling: Filtering was not the same, since immunoSEQ gave junction-only sequences without quality scores. TCRdb's copy holds only in-frame clones and misses some; the assay was immunoSEQ multiplex PCR. V and J calls and clone size are those listed in that table; D and trimming were worked out from the DNA. The sample shows approximately 510,000 clones, 70% to 80% of them seen only once.

The sequenced material came from PBMCs. V and J are TRBV6-1 and TRBJ1-4, with D unresolved. The source is a woman aged 40 to 50 in good health. Some clones in this sample may be carry-over from other donors' samples. CDR3 bases: TGTGCCAGCAGTGAAGTGCCGTCAGAAAAACTGTTTTTT. Translated: CASSEVPSEKLFF.